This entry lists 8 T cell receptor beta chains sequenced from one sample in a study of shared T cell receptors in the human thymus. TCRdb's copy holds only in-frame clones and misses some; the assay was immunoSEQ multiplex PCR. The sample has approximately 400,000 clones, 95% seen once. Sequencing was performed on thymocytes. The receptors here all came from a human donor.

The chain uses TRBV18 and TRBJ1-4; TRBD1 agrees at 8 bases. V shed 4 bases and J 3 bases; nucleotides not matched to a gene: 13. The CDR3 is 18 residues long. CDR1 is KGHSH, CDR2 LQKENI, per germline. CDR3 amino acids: CASSRTATGALPNEKLFF. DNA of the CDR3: TGTGCCAGCTCACGCACGGCGACAGGGGCCCTGCCTAATGAAAAACTGTTTTTT.

The CDR3 DNA follows: TGTGCCACCAGCAGAGTAGATGGGTATGGCTACACCTTC. Its protein product is CATSRVDGYGYTF. The gene calls are TRBV15 and TRBJ1-2, with D uncertain. The CDR3 has 13 residues. The germline gives CDR1 LNHNV, CDR2 YYDKDF (reference sequence). The V end lost 1 base, the J end lost 5 bases, and 8 bases lay between the germline ends.

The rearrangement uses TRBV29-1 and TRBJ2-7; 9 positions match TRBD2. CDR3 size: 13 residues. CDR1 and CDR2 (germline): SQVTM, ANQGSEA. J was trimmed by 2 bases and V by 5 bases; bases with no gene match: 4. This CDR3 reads CSVSSGSTYEQYF. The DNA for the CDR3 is TGCAGCGTTAGTAGCGGGAGTACCTACGAGCAGTACTTC.

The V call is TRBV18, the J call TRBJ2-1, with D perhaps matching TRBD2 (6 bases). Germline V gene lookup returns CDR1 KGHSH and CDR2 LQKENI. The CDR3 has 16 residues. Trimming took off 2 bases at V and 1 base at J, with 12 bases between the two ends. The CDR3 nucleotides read TGTGCCAGCTCACCATCTAGTAGCGGTTCCTACAATGAGCAGTTCTTC. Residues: CASSPSSSGSYNEQFF.

The chain's CDR3 is CASSLGSGTQYF. The CDR3 nucleotides are TGTGCCAGCAGCTTAGGGAGTGGGACCCAGTACTTC. The chain couples TRBV11-2 to TRBJ2-5; D gene unclear. The V end was cut by 1 base, the J end by 7 bases, with 7 bases between. Germline-derived CDR1 and CDR2 are SGHAT and FQNNGV. This CDR3 has 12 amino acids.

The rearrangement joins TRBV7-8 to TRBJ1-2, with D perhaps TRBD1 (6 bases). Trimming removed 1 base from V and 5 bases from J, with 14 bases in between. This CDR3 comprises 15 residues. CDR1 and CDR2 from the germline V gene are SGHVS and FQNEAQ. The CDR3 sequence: CASSLERGAKYGYTF. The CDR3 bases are TGTGCCAGCAGCTTAGAGCGGGGGGCGAAGTATGGCTACACCTTC.

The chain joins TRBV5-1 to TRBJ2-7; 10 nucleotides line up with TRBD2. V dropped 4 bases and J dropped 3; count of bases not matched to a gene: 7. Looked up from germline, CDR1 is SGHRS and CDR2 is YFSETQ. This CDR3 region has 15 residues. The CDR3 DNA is TGCGCCAGCAGCGTTCTAGCGGGAGCGAGCTACGAGCAGTACTTC. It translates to CASSVLAGASYEQYF.

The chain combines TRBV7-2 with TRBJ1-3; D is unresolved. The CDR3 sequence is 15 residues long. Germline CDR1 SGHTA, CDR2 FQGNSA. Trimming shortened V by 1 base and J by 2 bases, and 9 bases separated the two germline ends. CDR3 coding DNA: TGTGCCAGCAGCTTAGTCCCGTGGGCTGGAAACACCATATATTTT. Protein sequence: CASSLVPWAGNTIYF.